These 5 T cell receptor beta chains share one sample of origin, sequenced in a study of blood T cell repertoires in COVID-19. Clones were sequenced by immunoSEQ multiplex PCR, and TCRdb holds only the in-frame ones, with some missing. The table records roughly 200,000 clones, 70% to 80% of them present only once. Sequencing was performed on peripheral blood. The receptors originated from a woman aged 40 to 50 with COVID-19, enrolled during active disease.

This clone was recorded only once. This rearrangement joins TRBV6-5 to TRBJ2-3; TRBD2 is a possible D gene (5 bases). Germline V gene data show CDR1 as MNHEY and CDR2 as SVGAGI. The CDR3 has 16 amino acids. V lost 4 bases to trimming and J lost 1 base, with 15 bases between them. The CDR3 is CASSSRLSPGTDTQYF. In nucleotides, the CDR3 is TGTGCCAGCAGTTCCCGACTATCCCCTGGCACAGATACGCAGTATTTT.

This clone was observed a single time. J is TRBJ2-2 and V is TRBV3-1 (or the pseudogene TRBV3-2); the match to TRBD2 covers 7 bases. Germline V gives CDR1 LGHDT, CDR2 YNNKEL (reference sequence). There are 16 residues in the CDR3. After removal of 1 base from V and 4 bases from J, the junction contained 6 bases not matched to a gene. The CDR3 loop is CASSQGAGVGTGELFF. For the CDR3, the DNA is TGTGCCAGCAGCCAAGGCGCGGGAGTGGGCACCGGGGAGCTGTTTTTT.

CDR3 sequence reads: CAWMAGSNTEAFF. In DNA, the CDR3 is TGTGCCTGGATGGCGGGGTCGAACACTGAAGCTTTCTTT. The chain is built from TRBV30 and TRBJ1-1; D is uncertain. The CDR3 is 13 residues long. V lost 4 bases and J lost 1, with 10 bases in between. Germline CDR1 reads GTSNPN; CDR2 reads SVGIG (reference sequence).

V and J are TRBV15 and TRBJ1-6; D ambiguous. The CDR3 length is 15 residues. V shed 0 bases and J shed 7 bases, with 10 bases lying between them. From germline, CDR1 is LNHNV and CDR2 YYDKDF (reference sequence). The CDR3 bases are TGTGCCACCAGCAGAGAGACTGTCTCGAATTCACCCCTCCACTTT. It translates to CATSRETVSNSPLHF.

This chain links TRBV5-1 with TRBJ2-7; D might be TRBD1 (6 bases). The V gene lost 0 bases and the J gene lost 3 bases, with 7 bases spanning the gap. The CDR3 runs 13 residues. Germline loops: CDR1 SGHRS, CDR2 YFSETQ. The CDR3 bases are TGCGCCAGCAGCTTGGTCAGGGGCTACGAGCAGTACTTC. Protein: CASSLVRGYEQYF.